The present T cell receptor (beta chain) was sequenced within a study of T cells in Graves' hyperthyroidism and ophthalmopathy (dated by TCRdb to the late 2010s). General notes on the study: Peripheral blood was sampled at the time of initial diagnosis, prior to any treatment. TCR Vbeta CDR3 sequencing of 140 or so peripheral blood samples (over 40 ophthalmopathy, about 74 hyperthyroidism and approximately 17 progressor patients) is reported in the paper. The study also compared thyroid tissue and blood T-cell repertoires from roughly 6 Graves' hyperthyroidism patients. To identify TCR V-J signatures that set the groups apart, the researchers used a discovery cohort of about a hundred patients, made up of 40 to 45 with Graves' ophthalmopathy and approximately 57 with stable Graves' hyperthyroidism. Prospective prediction of ophthalmopathy was tested in an independent validation cohort of approximately 18 hyperthyroidism patients and around 16 patients who later progressed to ophthalmopathy. The 100 discovery patients were randomly divided into training and test sets at a 7:3 ratio. Following sampling, methimazole starting at 30 mg daily was given to hyperthyroidism patients, and high-dose intravenous methylprednisolone was given to ophthalmopathy patients.

This clonotype has ten or more counts. Its antigen specificity is not known. No much larger clone exists at a distance of one base, and base qualities are not known. Taken from the germline V gene, the CDR1 and CDR2 loops are MDHEN and SYDVKM. Trimming takes 4 bases from V and 3 bases from J, and the germline ends sit 20 bases apart. The CDR3 goes from the cysteine to the phenylalanine over 17 residues. Left in the record is the CDR3 DNA by itself, 51 bases read in frame from the first base. In the ophthalmopathy patients, disease was moderately to severely active, with a Clinical Activity Score of 3 or more, a NOSPECS grade of 4 or more, and a duration of less than 3 months. Any patient with an uncontrolled infection, another autoimmune disease, pregnancy or lactation was excluded. Diagnoses relied on clinical symptoms, serum thyroxine and TRAb, thyroid ultrasound and orbital computed tomography. PBMCs were separated from 10 ml of fresh peripheral blood using Ficoll-Paque density gradient centrifugation. Total RNA was extracted using Trizol reagent, and RNA quality was assessed on an Agilent 2100 Bioanalyzer.

What the study reported, not specific to this receptor: During validation, the model predicted progression to ophthalmopathy a median of approximately six months ahead of onset, with around 70% sensitivity and around 72% specificity. Sample size was not statistically predetermined, and investigators were not blinded to group allocation. Most expanded thyroid clonotypes (frequency above 0.001) were also detected in blood, suggesting blood repertoires may reflect thyroid immune responses. Ophthalmopathy was separated from stable hyperthyroidism by a 13 V-J signature model, with around 90% sensitivity and 81% to 82% specificity obtained in cross-validation and 80%/75% obtained in testing.

The TCR beta CDR3 regions were amplified from the RNA transcripts. The first round of RT-PCR for the TCR CDR3 was performed with the HTBI primer set and the Qiagen OneStep RT-PCR kit. Libraries were constructed in a second round of multiplex PCR, after which size selection and purification were performed. Paired-end sequencing of the libraries was performed with 100 bp reads on an Illumina HiSeq2000. The original methods were these. SOAPnuke was used to process the raw data, with reads discarded if the reads contained adapters or uncalled bases, had a mean Phred below 15, or lacked an exact constant-primer or identifier match. High-quality paired reads were merged with COPE v1.2.5, and unique nucleotide sequences were defined as clonotypes. MiTCR v1.1 was used to align clonotypes to the IMGT TRBV, TRBD and TRBJ reference segments. The analysis was restricted to V-J combinations with a frequency above 0.0001, which together covered about 99% of the repertoires. The TCS score was defined as the ratio of F50 (clonal expansion) to E x V (chaos), calculated using BLOSUM62-based TCRdist between CDR3 peptides within each V-J. Welch's t-statistics and random forest reduced roughly 540 V-J features to 13, which were used in a naive Bayes classifier (R e1071). TCRdb reanalyzed the raw reads on its own, using fastp at Q25 for trimming and MiXCR for clone calling, and kept in-frame beta chains. A single entry per CDR3 protein holds the most common genes and DNA from its merged rows. TCRdb, not the authors, supplied the V and J calls. In this sample the table shows some 570,000 distinct CDR3 sequences, approximately 17% of which occur a single time. The top ten clones comprise under 20% of the sample.

Sequencing was carried out using blood. The V gene is TRBV28 and the J gene is TRBJ2-3, with TRBD2 perhaps the D gene, on 6 matching bases. The source is a woman younger than 35 with Graves' ophthalmopathy. The CDR3 reads CASSYTLIEGGTDTQYF. The nucleotide sequence is given as TGTGCCAGCAGTTATACCCTCATAGAGGGAGGTACAGATACGCAGTATTTT.